One sample yielded the 23 T cell receptor beta chains listed below, sequenced in a study of CD8 T cell repertoires and HIV-1 epitope variants. This table comes from immunoSEQ multiplex PCR, and its TCRdb copy is limited to in-frame clones, with some not included. In the table there are 5,900 or so clones, around 71% of which are singletons. The antigens these receptors bind are not known. Source material: cultured CD8+ T cells derived from PBMCs. These receptors all come from a male donor with HIV.

The V and J genes are TRBV5-1 and TRBJ2-3, with 8 bases fitting TRBD2. CDR1 is SGHRS and CDR2 is YFSETQ in the germline V gene. Trimming took 0 bases from V and 3 from J; bases not matched to a gene: 6. The length of the CDR3 is 16 residues. This chain's CDR3 is CASSLASGGQTDTQYF. The DNA for the CDR3 is TGCGCCAGCAGCTTGGCTTCGGGGGGGCAAACAGATACGCAGTATTTT.

V usage is TRBV11-2 and J usage is TRBJ1-2; 8 bases match TRBD1. This CDR3 spans 17 amino acids. Trimming at V came to 0 bases and at J to 4 bases, leaving 10 bases not matched to a gene. The germline V gene has CDR1 SGHAT and CDR2 FQNNGV. The CDR3 nucleotides are TGTGCCAGCAGCTTAGATCCTTCGACAGGGGCTTTCTATGGCTACACCTTC. Residues: CASSLDPSTGAFYGYTF.

The genes are TRBV19 and TRBJ1-1; TRBD1 matches 8 bases. V shed 6 bases and J 4 bases; nucleotides not matched to a gene: 4. The CDR3 spans 13 residues. Germline V gene lookup returns CDR1 LNHDA and CDR2 SQIVND (reference sequence). The CDR3 is CASRPGGFTEAFF. The DNA of the CDR3 is TGTGCCAGTAGGCCAGGGGGCTTCACTGAAGCTTTCTTT.

There are a few counts of this clone. This rearrangement joins TRBV7-3 to TRBJ2-7; D is uncertain. The CDR3 extends over 13 amino acids. V was cut by 5 bases and J by 0 bases, with 8 bases left in between. Germline CDR1 SGHTA, CDR2 FQGTGA. The DNA for the CDR3 is TGTGCCAGCAGCGAAGGGCCCTCCTACGAGCAGTACTTC. Protein sequence: CASSEGPSYEQYF.

As for this clone: Other DNA sequences in this sample translate to the same CDR3. This chain connects TRBV27 to TRBJ1-6; 8 bases match TRBD1. V gave up 0 bases and J gave up 7 bases; unmatched junction bases: 8. Germline loops: CDR1 MNHEY, CDR2 SMNVEV (reference sequence). The CDR3 consists of 17 residues. In DNA, the CDR3 is TGTGCCAGCAGTTTATCGTTGACAGGGGCTTGGAATTCACCCCTCCACTTT. Translated: CASSLSLTGAWNSPLHF.

This clone was detected a few times. This rearrangement joins TRBV6-5 to TRBJ2-7, with 7 bases matching TRBD1. Per germline, CDR1 MNHEY and CDR2 SVGAGI. Unmatched junction bases numbered 10, after V lost 6 bases and J lost 2 bases. The CDR3 totals 15 residues. CDR3 nucleotides: TGTGCCAGCAGCCTGACAGGGTCATTTACCTACGAGCAGTACTTC. Translation: CASSLTGSFTYEQYF.

V and J are TRBV6-5 and TRBJ2-7; TRBD1 is a possible D gene (5 bases). From germline, CDR1 is MNHEY and CDR2 SVGAGI. Trimming cost V 4 bases and J 1 base, with 11 bases left between them. The CDR3 totals 14 residues. The CDR3 coding sequence is TGTGCCAGCAGTTTCTCAAGGGGATCCTACGAGCAGTACTTC. As protein: CASSFSRGSYEQYF.

The rearrangement uses TRBV19 and TRBJ1-4; 7 bases map to TRBD1. Germline V gives CDR1 LNHDA, CDR2 SQIVND (reference sequence). This CDR3 has 15 residues. V lost 5 bases to trimming and J lost 7 bases; unmatched junction nucleotides: 10. This chain's CDR3 is CASSVTRDRIEKLFF. CDR3 nucleotides: TGTGCCAGTAGTGTTACCCGGGACAGAATTGAAAAACTGTTTTTT.

This sequence joins TRBV5-1 and TRBJ2-1; TRBD2 matches 7 bases. CDR3 length equals 17 residues. V gave up 5 bases and J gave up 5 bases; unmatched junction bases: 16. The germline V gene encodes CDR1 SGHRS and CDR2 YFSETQ. CDR3 sequence: CASRIPAGDQSNNEQFF. CDR3 nucleotides: TGCGCCAGCAGAATTCCGGCGGGGGATCAATCAAACAATGAGCAGTTCTTC.

The gene calls are TRBV5-1 and TRBJ2-7; 7 nucleotides match TRBD2. CDR1 and CDR2 (germline): SGHRS, YFSETQ. With V trimmed by 0 bases and J by 4 bases, 13 bases remained unmatched. The CDR3 has 17 amino acids. CDR3 in amino acids: CASSLGPIAGNRYEQYF. CDR3 DNA sequence: TGCGCCAGCAGCTTGGGCCCAATAGCGGGCAACAGATACGAGCAGTACTTC.

The rearrangement links TRBV29-1 to TRBJ1-2; TRBD1 aligns across 10 bases. Trimming at V came to 4 bases and at J to 8 bases, leaving 4 bases not matched to a gene. The CDR3 is 12 amino acids. CDR1 SQVTM and CDR2 ANQGSEA come from the germline V gene. CDR3 sequence reads: CSVVRGQGGYTF. CDR3 sequence (DNA): TGCAGCGTTGTAAGGGGACAGGGGGGCTACACCTTC.

The V and J genes are TRBV27 and TRBJ2-5, with unresolved D. Germline lookup yields CDR1 MNHEY and CDR2 SMNVEV (reference sequence). This CDR3 is built from 14 residues. The germline V and J ends were trimmed by 3 bases and 5 bases, with 13 bases remaining between them. The CDR3 loop reads CASSLLGEAETQYF. The CDR3 DNA is TGTGCCAGCAGTTTGTTGGGCGAGGCGGAGACCCAGTACTTC.

The CDR3 DNA reads TGTGCCAGCAGCGCCGGAGCGGGGTGGAATGAGCAGTTCTTC. Protein product: CASSAGAGWNEQFF. The rearrangement links TRBV9 to TRBJ2-1; 7 bases line up with TRBD2. Germline assignment: CDR1 SGDLS and CDR2 YYNGEE. This CDR3 spans 14 amino acids. V shed 3 bases, J shed 7 bases, and the junction held 7 bases outside the gene matches.

This clone turned up a few times. This sequence joins TRBV28 and TRBJ1-2; no reliable D call. The germline V gene has CDR1 MDHEN and CDR2 SYDVKM. CDR3 length equals 13 residues. V was cut by 0 bases and J by 6 bases, with 8 bases left in between. CDR3 in DNA: TGTGCCAGCAGTTTATGGCAGCGCGATGGCTACACCTTC. Translating it yields CASSLWQRDGYTF.

CDR3 coding DNA: TGCAGCGTTGGGACATTTGCCTACGAGCAGTACTTC. It is translated as CSVGTFAYEQYF. The rearrangement joins TRBV29-1 to TRBJ2-7; tentative D call: TRBD1 (5 bases). Trimming took 4 bases from V and 2 from J, leaving 9 bases between them. CDR1 is SQVTM, CDR2 ANQGSEA, per germline. The CDR3 runs 12 residues.

The chain has TRBV27 and TRBJ1-5; D may be TRBD1 (6 bases). CDR1 is MNHEY, CDR2 SMNVEV, per germline (reference sequence). Trimming left V 3 bases short and J 4 bases short, with 10 bases between. This CDR3 has 14 amino acids. CDR3 in amino acids: CASSLRGENQPQHF. The CDR3 DNA follows: TGTGCCAGCAGTTTGAGGGGGGAGAATCAGCCCCAGCATTTT.

The chain couples TRBV5-4 to TRBJ1-2; no reliable D call. The CDR3 extends over 15 amino acids. The germline CDR1 and CDR2 sequences are SGHNT and YYREEE (reference sequence). V lost 1 base and J lost 5, with 15 bases in between. CDR3 sequence reads: CASSLREVTIYGYTF. The DNA of the CDR3 is TGTGCCAGCAGCTTGCGGGAAGTCACTATTTATGGCTACACCTTC.

This chain links TRBV11-3 with TRBJ2-3, with D unclear. CDR1 is SGHNT, CDR2 YENEEA, per germline. Between the trimmed V and J ends, which lost 3 bases and 5 bases, there was a span of 3 bases. The length of the CDR3 is 11 residues. The CDR3 loop reads CASSFGDTQYF. CDR3 in DNA: TGTGCCAGCAGCTTCGGAGATACGCAGTATTTT.

This rearrangement joins TRBV7-6 to TRBJ2-5; TRBD1 matches 8 bases. The V and J ends lost 0 bases and 4 bases, in that order; junction bases with no gene match: 10. The CDR3 is made up of 17 amino acids. Germline V gene data show CDR1 as SGHVS and CDR2 as FNYEAQ. DNA for the CDR3: TGTGCCAGCAGCTTAGCCCGGGACAGGAGTGGGAGAGAGACCCAGTACTTC. Translation: CASSLARDRSGRETQYF.

The V and J genes are TRBV9 and TRBJ2-1; 12 bases fit TRBD2. This CDR3 is 18 amino acids long. Trimming took 3 bases from V and 8 from J; bases not matched to a gene: 15. Germline CDR1 SGDLS, CDR2 YYNGEE. CDR3 bases: TGTGCCAGCAGCGAGTGGGCTAGCGGGGGGGCAAAGTATGATGAGCAGTTCTTC. Protein: CASSEWASGGAKYDEQFF.

The chain joins TRBV6-1 to TRBJ2-7, with D perhaps matching TRBD1 or TRBD2 (6 bases each). V lost 2 bases to trimming and J lost 4 bases, with 12 bases between them. The CDR3 is 14 amino acids. Germline V gene data show CDR1 as MNHNS and CDR2 as SASEGT. CDR3 amino acids: CASSERGAGYEQYF. The CDR3 DNA follows: TGTGCCAGCAGTGAAAGGGGGGCAGGTTACGAGCAGTACTTC.

The gene calls are TRBV28 and TRBJ2-1, with 9 bases lining up with TRBD2. The CDR3 is 14 residues long. Germline trimming cut 4 bases from V and 5 bases from J; bases unmatched to any gene: 3. Germline loops: CDR1 MDHEN, CDR2 SYDVKM. CDR3 loop: CASSYRLADNEQFF. The CDR3 DNA follows: TGTGCCAGCAGTTACCGACTAGCGGACAATGAGCAGTTCTTC.

This chain links TRBV9 with TRBJ2-6; D call uncertain. Germline CDR1 SGDLS, CDR2 YYNGEE. The CDR3 is 14 amino acids. Trimming left V 0 bases short and J 4 bases short, with 5 bases between. CDR3 coding DNA: TGTGCCAGCAGCGTAGATCCCGGGGCCAACGTCCTGACTTTC. It codes for CASSVDPGANVLTF.